The 26 T cell receptor beta chains presented below share a single source sample, sequenced in a study of cytomegalovirus exposure and HLA in healthy donors. Profiling relied on immunoSEQ multiplex PCR, and the TCRdb table lists in-frame clones only, not all of them. This table has 95,000 to 120,000 clones, about 85% appearing once. Sample: PBMCs. These receptor sequences come from a woman between 18 and 29 years old in good health and CMV-seronegative.

Here the CDR3 reads CASSPLPDSLETQYF. The CDR3 DNA sequence: TGTGCCAGCAGTCCTCTGCCGGACAGCTTAGAGACCCAGTACTTC. The chain links TRBV28 to TRBJ2-5; perhaps TRBD1 as D (6 bases). The V gene's germline CDR1 is MDHEN and CDR2 SYDVKM. The germline V and J ends were trimmed by 5 bases and 4 bases, with 17 bases remaining between them. This CDR3 is 15 amino acids long.

The genes are TRBV5-1 and TRBJ2-7; 8 nucleotides agree with TRBD1. The J segment lost 5 bases and the V segment lost 1 base, leaving 5 bases of the junction unmatched. Germline CDR1 is SGHRS and CDR2 is YFSETQ. The CDR3 runs to 14 residues. The CDR3 sequence: CASSLRQGSNEQYF. The DNA of the CDR3 is TGCGCCAGCAGCTTGAGACAGGGGTCTAACGAGCAGTACTTC.

This sequence joins TRBV7-2 and TRBJ1-5; TRBD1 might be the D (5 bases). Germline V gene lookup returns CDR1 SGHTA and CDR2 FQGNSA. The CDR3 runs 15 residues. V lost 3 bases to trimming and J lost 1 base, with 10 bases between them. The CDR3 bases are TGTGCCAGCAGCTTTTGGCAGGGAAGCAATCAGCCCCAGCATTTT. It is translated as CASSFWQGSNQPQHF.

This chain joins TRBV11-2 and TRBJ2-7; 8 bases align to TRBD1. The trim removed 6 bases at V and 4 bases at J, leaving 5 bases unmatched. The germline V gene encodes CDR1 SGHAT and CDR2 FQNNGV. The CDR3 consists of 13 residues. CDR3 nucleotides: TGTGCCAGCAGGGCCGGGACAGGATACGAGCAGTACTTC. Translation gives CASRAGTGYEQYF.

The V and J genes are TRBV5-4 and TRBJ1-1, with 7 bases lining up with TRBD1. The germline CDR1 and CDR2 sequences are SGHNT and YYREEE (reference sequence). The CDR3 is 15 amino acids. V lost 5 bases to trimming and J lost 1 base; unmatched junction nucleotides: 8. This chain's CDR3 is CASSRQGGRNTEAFF. DNA of the CDR3: TGTGCCAGCAGTCGTCAGGGGGGTAGGAACACTGAAGCTTTCTTT.

The chain couples TRBV6-6 to TRBJ1-1; 8 bases align to TRBD1. This CDR3 is built from 12 residues. Trimming took 5 bases from V and 6 from J; bases not matched to a gene: 2. Germline CDR1 reads MNHNY; CDR2 reads SVGAGI (reference sequence). The CDR3 DNA follows: TGTGCCAGCAGTCTACAGGGGGCTGAAGCTTTCTTT. It specifies CASSLQGAEAFF.

The chain joins TRBV29-1 to TRBJ2-1; 7 positions match TRBD1. Looked up from germline, CDR1 is SQVTM and CDR2 is ANQGSEA. Trimming removed 3 bases from V and 5 bases from J; junction bases left unmatched: 7. The CDR3 loop spans 14 amino acids. As DNA, the CDR3 is TGCAGCGTTGACGGGACAGCTAGGGACAATGAGCAGTTCTTC. This sequence encodes CSVDGTARDNEQFF.

The chain carries TRBV7-6 and TRBJ2-2, with 8 bases aligning to TRBD1. Trimming took 5 bases from V and 5 from J; bases not matched to a gene: 4. This CDR3 region has 14 residues. CDR1 SGHVS and CDR2 FNYEAQ come from the germline V gene. The CDR3 coding sequence is TGTGCCAGCAGCACAGGACAGGGAACCGGGGAGCTGTTTTTT. It encodes CASSTGQGTGELFF.

This clone was counted only a few times. The chain carries TRBV28 and TRBJ2-7, with D tentatively TRBD2 (6 bases). Germline CDR1 reads MDHEN; CDR2 reads SYDVKM. CDR3 length: 13 residues. Between the trimmed V and J ends, which lost 6 bases and 6 bases, there was a span of 15 bases. CDR3 nucleotides: TGTGCCAGCAGCCCCCCGGGGCGGGGCGAGCAGTACTTC. Translating gives CASSPPGRGEQYF.

The chain is built from TRBV18 and TRBJ2-3, with 7 positions matching TRBD1. The length of the CDR3 is 13 residues. V trimming: 8 bases; J trimming: 0 bases; junction bases outside the gene matches: 2. CDR1 and CDR2 (germline): KGHSH, LQKENI. The CDR3 region is CASDRASTDTQYF. DNA for the CDR3: TGTGCCAGCGACAGGGCCAGCACAGATACGCAGTATTTT. The variable domain in full, with the rest retrieved from reference TRBV18 and TRBJ2-3, is NAGVMQNPRHLVRRRGQEARLRCSPMKGHSHVYWYRQLPEEGLKFMVYLQKENIIDESGMPKERFSAEFPKEGPSILRIQQVVRGDSAAYFCASDRASTDTQYFGPGTRLTVL.

This clone came up once. This chain links TRBV5-6 with TRBJ2-3; no clear D gene. The ends were cut back, 0 bases at V and 0 bases at J, with 8 bases in the middle. The CDR3 consists of 15 residues. Germline assignment: CDR1 SGHDT and CDR2 YYEEEE. The CDR3 DNA reads as TGTGCCAGCAGCTTGGGAATGGCTAGCACAGATACGCAGTATTTT. Translation: CASSLGMASTDTQYF.

The CDR3 region has the DNA TGTGCCAGCAGCCCGGGCGGCTGGGGGGGGCCCGGGAATGAGCAGTTCTTC. Protein sequence: CASSPGGWGGPGNEQFF. The chain carries TRBV13 and TRBJ2-1, with D perhaps matching TRBD2 (7 bases). The CDR3 covers 17 residues. V lost 5 bases and J 7 bases, leaving 24 bases between the germline ends. Germline values: CDR1 PRHDT, CDR2 FYEKMQ (reference sequence).

V is TRBV30 and J is TRBJ1-6, with TRBD1 matching over 7 bases. The junction had 7 bases not matched to a gene; V was cut back by 4 bases and J by 7 bases. The CDR3 is 14 residues long. CDR1 and CDR2 (germline): GTSNPN, SVGIG (reference sequence). CDR3 in DNA: TGTGCCTGGAAGGTAGGGGGCGAAAATTCACCCCTCCACTTT. Translation gives CAWKVGGENSPLHF. Complete variable domain (other parts from reference TRBV30 and TRBJ1-6): SQTIHQWPATLVQPVGSPLSLECTVEGTSNPNLYWYRQAAGRGLQLLFYSVGIGQISSEVPQNLSASRPQDRQFILSSKKLLLSDSGFYLCAWKVGGENSPLHFGNGTRLTVT.

This clone appeared a few times. The chain is built from TRBV20-1 and TRBJ1-1; D gene uncertain. Per germline, CDR1 DFQATT and CDR2 SNEGSKA (reference sequence). The V and J ends lost 8 bases and 7 bases respectively, with 14 bases between them. CDR3 size: 11 residues. CDR3 sequence: CSLLRAGEAFF. The CDR3 DNA is TGCAGTCTCCTACGTGCAGGTGAAGCTTTCTTT.

This clone is a singleton in its sample. This rearrangement joins TRBV16 to TRBJ2-2; TRBD1 might be the D (6 bases). The length of the CDR3 is 14 residues. CDR1 and CDR2 from the germline V gene are KGHSY and FQNENV. The V end lost 5 bases, the J end lost 6 bases, and 13 bases lay between the germline ends. CDR3 nucleotides: TGTGCCAGCAGCAGCGCAGGGGATGCCGGGGAGCTGTTTTTT. Translation: CASSSAGDAGELFF. The full variable domain, with the rest looked up from reference TRBV16 and TRBJ2-2, is GEEVAQTPKHLVRGEGQKAKLYCAPIKGHSYVFWYQQVLKNEFKFLISFQNENVFDETGMPKERFSAKCLPNSPCSLEIQATKLEDSAVYFCASSSAGDAGELFFGEGSRLTVL.

About this clone: The same CDR3 arises from other DNA sequences in this sample as well. The chain has TRBV4-1 and TRBJ1-5; D is unclear. Trimming removed 1 base from V and 9 bases from J, with 7 bases in between. CDR3 length equals 12 residues. CDR1 MGHRA and CDR2 YSYEKL come from the germline V gene. For the CDR3, the DNA is TGCGCCAGCAGCCAAGTAGGAGGGCCCCAGCATTTT. Translating it yields CASSQVGGPQHF.

The count of this clone is one. The chain recombines TRBV11-2 with TRBJ2-3, with D possibly being TRBD1 (6 bases). Trimming removed 4 bases at V and 4 bases at J, with 21 bases between. CDR1 is SGHAT, CDR2 FQNNGV, per germline. This CDR3 comprises 17 residues. For the CDR3, the DNA is TGTGCCAGCAGCTCGCGCCCAACAGGGCGAAACGCAGATACGCAGTATTTT. Translating it yields CASSSRPTGRNADTQYF.

The rearrangement uses TRBV5-8 and TRBJ2-3, with TRBD2 matching 8 bases. V was pared by 6 bases and J by 2 bases, with 11 bases of the junction left unmatched. Germline assignment: CDR1 SGHTS and CDR2 YDEGEE. The CDR3 is made up of 16 amino acids. DNA of the CDR3: TGTGCCAGCATCCATGGAAGAGCGGGGGCCACAGATACGCAGTATTTT. Protein product: CASIHGRAGATDTQYF.

The chain links TRBV5-1 to TRBJ2-2; 12 nucleotides align to TRBD2. CDR1 and CDR2 from the germline V gene are SGHRS and YFSETQ. Trimming at V came to 4 bases and at J to 3 bases, leaving 1 base not matched to a gene. The CDR3 is 15 amino acids. The CDR3 coding sequence is TGCGCCAGCAGCCGGACTAGCGGGGACACCGGGGAGCTGTTTTTT. Translated: CASSRTSGDTGELFF.

The rearrangement links TRBV27 to TRBJ1-2; TRBD1 is a possible D gene (5 bases). The ends were cut back, 6 bases at V and 6 bases at J, with 14 bases in the middle. The CDR3 is 13 residues long. The germline CDR1 and CDR2 sequences are MNHEY and SMNVEV (reference sequence). CDR3 region: CASSYGTVHGYTF. In DNA form, the CDR3 reads TGTGCCAGCAGCTACGGGACTGTTCATGGCTACACCTTC.

The chain joins TRBV5-1 to TRBJ2-5; 8 bases fit TRBD2. Germline-derived CDR1 and CDR2 are SGHRS and YFSETQ. J gave up 4 bases and V 4 bases, and 9 bases lay outside the gene matches. This CDR3 comprises 15 residues. The CDR3 is CASSRTSSPGETQYF. In DNA, the CDR3 is TGCGCCAGCAGCCGGACTAGCTCACCCGGAGAGACCCAGTACTTC.

The CDR3 loop reads CATTQPGETEAFF. CDR3 nucleotide sequence: TGTGCCACCACCCAGCCGGGGGAAACTGAAGCTTTCTTT. This chain joins TRBV15 and TRBJ1-1; a possible D gene is TRBD1 (5 bases). The CDR3 consists of 13 residues. CDR1 is LNHNV and CDR2 is YYDKDF in the germline V gene (reference sequence). The ends were cut back, 7 bases at V and 5 bases at J, with 14 bases in the middle.

The chain has TRBV30 and TRBJ1-1; TRBD1 matches at 8 bases. V lost 5 bases, J lost 5 bases, and 7 bases stayed unmatched. The length of the CDR3 is 13 residues. Germline-derived CDR1 and CDR2 are GTSNPN and SVGIG (reference sequence). The chain's CDR3 is CAWVRQGSTEAFF. The CDR3, as DNA: TGTGCCTGGGTCCGACAGGGGAGTACTGAAGCTTTCTTT.

The chain links TRBV6-4 to TRBJ1-6; D may be TRBD1 (5 bases). The germline gives CDR1 MRHNA, CDR2 SNTAGT. V was cut by 0 bases and J by 10 bases, with 10 bases left in between. The CDR3 consists of 14 residues. The CDR3 DNA sequence: TGTGCCAGCAGTGACTCGGGGGAGGGCTCACCCCTCCACTTT. This sequence encodes CASSDSGEGSPLHF.

The table lists this clone with a few counts. The chain combines TRBV5-8 with TRBJ1-1; TRBD1 might be the D (6 bases). This CDR3 contains 11 residues. Germline CDR1 is SGHTS and CDR2 is YDEGEE. The ends were cut back, 8 bases at V and 8 bases at J, with 13 bases in the middle. CDR3: CASTGNSEAFF. In nucleotides, the CDR3 is TGTGCCAGTACAGGGAACTCCGAAGCTTTCTTT. Full variable domain (outside the CDR3, taken from reference TRBV5-8 and TRBJ1-1): EAGVTQSPTHLIKTRGQQATLRCSPISGHTSVYWYQQALGLGLQFLLWYDEGEERNRGNFPPRFSGRQFPNYSSELNVNALELEDSALYLCASTGNSEAFFGQGTRLTVV.

The rearrangement links TRBV25-1 to TRBJ2-7, with D perhaps TRBD1 (6 bases). Germline V gene data show CDR1 as MGHDK and CDR2 as SYGVNS. V was clipped by 6 bases and J by 6 bases, with 18 bases between them. The CDR3 sequence is 14 residues long. The CDR3 reads CASSGPGQGTEQYF. In nucleotides, the CDR3 is TGTGCCAGCAGCGGGCCCGGGCAGGGGACCGAGCAGTACTTC.